One sample yielded the 5 T cell receptor beta chains listed below, sequenced in a study of shared clonotypes between healthy human individuals. Assay used: immunoSEQ multiplex PCR; TCRdb lists only in-frame clones, some missing. Among about 2.4 million clones listed, approximately 92% were seen once. The sample taken for sequencing was naive CD4+ T cells sorted from blood. Subset defined: CD45RA+ positively selected. The receptors come from a man between 18 and 35 years old in good health.

This chain links TRBV7-2 with TRBJ2-3; D unclear. The CDR3 spans 14 residues. V lost 5 bases and J lost 4, with 13 bases in between. Germline-derived CDR1 and CDR2 are SGHTA and FQGNSA. The CDR3 DNA is TGTGCCAGCAGCCCGGACGTATTCTCAGATACGCAGTATTTT. The encoded protein is CASSPDVFSDTQYF.

The rearrangement joins TRBV15 to TRBJ1-5, with D unclear. V was shortened by 1 base and J by 5 bases, with 6 bases between the two germline ends. In germline, CDR1 is LNHNV, CDR2 YYDKDF (reference sequence). The CDR3 contains 13 residues. This chain's CDR3 is CATSRAPDQPQHF. CDR3 DNA: TGTGCCACCAGCAGAGCCCCAGATCAGCCCCAGCATTTT.

This clone has just a few counts. J is TRBJ1-1 and V is TRBV30; D remains ambiguous. CDR3 length equals 14 residues. The V gene lost 0 bases and the J gene lost 3 bases, with 11 bases spanning the gap. The V gene's germline CDR1 is GTSNPN and CDR2 SVGIG (reference sequence). The CDR3 sequence: CAWSVLRGHTEAFF. For the CDR3, the DNA is TGTGCCTGGAGTGTCCTCCGGGGTCACACTGAAGCTTTCTTT.

This clone occurred once. The V gene is TRBV19, the J gene TRBJ1-1, with a weak D call TRBD1 (5 bases). This CDR3 is 15 amino acids long. V dropped 3 bases and J dropped 6 bases, with 17 bases sitting between them. CDR1 LNHDA and CDR2 SQIVND come from the germline V gene (reference sequence). The CDR3 nucleotides read TGTGCCAGTAGTATCCTGATGGTTGACAGTGCTGAAGCTTTCTTT. Amino acids: CASSILMVDSAEAFF.

This chain joins TRBV5-1 and TRBJ2-6, with D hard to call. V lost 5 bases and J 0 bases, leaving 9 bases between the germline ends. Per germline, CDR1 SGHRS and CDR2 YFSETQ. The CDR3 has 15 amino acids. Written as DNA, the CDR3 is TGCGCCAGCAGTATCTGGGGCTCTGGGGCCAACGTCCTGACTTTC. As protein: CASSIWGSGANVLTF. The variable domain in full, completed from reference TRBV5-1 and TRBJ2-6, reads KAGVTQTPRYLIKTRGQQVTLSCSPISGHRSVSWYQQTPGQGLQFLFEYFSETQRNKGNFPGRFSGRQFSNSRSEMNVSTLELGDSALYLCASSIWGSGANVLTFGAGSRLTVL.